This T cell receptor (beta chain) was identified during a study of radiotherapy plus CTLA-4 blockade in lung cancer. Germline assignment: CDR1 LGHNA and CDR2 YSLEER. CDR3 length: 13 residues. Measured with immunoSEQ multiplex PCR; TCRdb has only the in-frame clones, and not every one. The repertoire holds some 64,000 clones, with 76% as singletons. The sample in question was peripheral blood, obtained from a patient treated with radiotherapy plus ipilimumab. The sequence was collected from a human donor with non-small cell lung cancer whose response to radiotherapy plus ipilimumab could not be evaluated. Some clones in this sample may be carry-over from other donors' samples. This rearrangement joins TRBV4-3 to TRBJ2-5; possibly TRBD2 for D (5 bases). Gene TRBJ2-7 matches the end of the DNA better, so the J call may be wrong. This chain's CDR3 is CASSQTTSYEQYF. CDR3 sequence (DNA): TGCGCCAGCAGCCAGACTACCTCCTACGAGCAGTACTTC.